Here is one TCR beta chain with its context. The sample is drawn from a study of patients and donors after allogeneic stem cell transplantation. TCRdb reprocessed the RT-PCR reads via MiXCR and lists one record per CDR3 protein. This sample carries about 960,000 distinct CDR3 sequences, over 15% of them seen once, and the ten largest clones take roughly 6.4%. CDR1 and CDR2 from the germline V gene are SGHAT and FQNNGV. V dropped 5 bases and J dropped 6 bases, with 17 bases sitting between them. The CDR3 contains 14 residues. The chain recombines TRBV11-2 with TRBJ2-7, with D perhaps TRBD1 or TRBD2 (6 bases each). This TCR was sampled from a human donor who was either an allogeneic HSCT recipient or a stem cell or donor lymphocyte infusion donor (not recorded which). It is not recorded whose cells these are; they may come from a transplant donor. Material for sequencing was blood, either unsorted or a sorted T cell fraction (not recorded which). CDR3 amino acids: CASSPPGARTEQYF. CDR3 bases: TGTGCCAGCAGCCCCCCGGGGGCGCGTACCGAGCAGTACTTC.